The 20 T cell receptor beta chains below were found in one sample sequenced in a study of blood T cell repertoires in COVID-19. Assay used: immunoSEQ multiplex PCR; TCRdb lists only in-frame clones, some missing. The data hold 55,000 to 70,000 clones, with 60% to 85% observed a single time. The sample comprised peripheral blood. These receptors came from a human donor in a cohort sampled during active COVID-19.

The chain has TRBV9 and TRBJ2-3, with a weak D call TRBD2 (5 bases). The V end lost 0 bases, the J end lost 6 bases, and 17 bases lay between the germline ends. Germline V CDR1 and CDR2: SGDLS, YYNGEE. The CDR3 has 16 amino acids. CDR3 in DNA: TGTGCCAGCAGCGTAGGTGGAATGGGGAGTAGGGATACGCAGTATTTT. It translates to CASSVGGMGSRDTQYF.

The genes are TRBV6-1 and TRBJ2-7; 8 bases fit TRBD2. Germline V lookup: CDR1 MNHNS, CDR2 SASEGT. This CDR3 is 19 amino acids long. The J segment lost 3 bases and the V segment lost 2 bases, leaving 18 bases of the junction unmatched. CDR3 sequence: CASSERQGLLAGGLYEQYF. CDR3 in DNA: TGTGCCAGCAGTGAAAGGCAGGGGTTGTTGGCGGGAGGACTCTACGAGCAGTACTTC.

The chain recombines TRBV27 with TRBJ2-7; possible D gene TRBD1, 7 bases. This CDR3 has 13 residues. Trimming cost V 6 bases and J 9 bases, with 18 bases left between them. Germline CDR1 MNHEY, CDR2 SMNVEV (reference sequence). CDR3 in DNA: TGTGCCAGCAGCTCCAGGGGGAGGCTACGGCAGTACTTC. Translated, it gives CASSSRGRLRQYF.

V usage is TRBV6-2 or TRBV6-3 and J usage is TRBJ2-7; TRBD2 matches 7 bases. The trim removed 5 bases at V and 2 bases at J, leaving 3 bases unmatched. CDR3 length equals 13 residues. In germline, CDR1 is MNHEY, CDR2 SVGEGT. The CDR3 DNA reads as TGTGCCAGCAGTGTGGGAGGGCCCTACGAGCAGTACTTC. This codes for CASSVGGPYEQYF.

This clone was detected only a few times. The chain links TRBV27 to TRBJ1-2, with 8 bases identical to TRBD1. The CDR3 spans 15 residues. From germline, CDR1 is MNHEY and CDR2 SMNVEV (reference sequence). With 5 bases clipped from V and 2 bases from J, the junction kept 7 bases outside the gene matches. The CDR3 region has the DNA TGTGCCAGCAGTGCTCACCGGACAGGGAACTATGGCTACACCTTC. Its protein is CASSAHRTGNYGYTF.

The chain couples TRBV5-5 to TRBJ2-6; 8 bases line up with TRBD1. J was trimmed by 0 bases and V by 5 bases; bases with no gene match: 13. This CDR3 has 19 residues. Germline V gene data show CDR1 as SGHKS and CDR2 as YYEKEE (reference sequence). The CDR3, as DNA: TGTGCCAGCAGTCCTATCCCGGGACAGGCCCCCTCTGGGGCCAACGTCCTGACTTTC. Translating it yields CASSPIPGQAPSGANVLTF.

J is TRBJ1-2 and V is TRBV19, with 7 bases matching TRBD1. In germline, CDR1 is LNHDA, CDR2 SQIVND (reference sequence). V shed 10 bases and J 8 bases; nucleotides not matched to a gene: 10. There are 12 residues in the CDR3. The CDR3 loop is CATRDRLRGYTF. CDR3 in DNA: TGTGCCACCCGGGACAGACTTAGGGGCTACACCTTC.

CDR3 nucleotides: TGTGCCAGCAGCCGGAACAGGGGGGCAGGCACTGAAGCTTTCTTT. Encoded protein: CASSRNRGAGTEAFF. The chain has TRBV7-2 and TRBJ1-1; 8 bases are shared with TRBD1. The CDR3 runs to 15 residues. V shed 5 bases, J shed 4 bases, and the junction held 9 bases outside the gene matches. Looked up from germline, CDR1 is SGHTA and CDR2 is FQGNSA.

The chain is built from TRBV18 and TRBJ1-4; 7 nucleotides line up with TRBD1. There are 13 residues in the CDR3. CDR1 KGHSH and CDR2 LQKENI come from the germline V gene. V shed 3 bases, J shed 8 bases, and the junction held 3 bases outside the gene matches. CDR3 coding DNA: TGTGCCAGCTCACCTAGACAGGGAGAAAAACTGTTTTTT. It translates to CASSPRQGEKLFF. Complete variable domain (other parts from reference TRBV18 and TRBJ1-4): NAGVMQNPRHLVRRRGQEARLRCSPMKGHSHVYWYRQLPEEGLKFMVYLQKENIIDESGMPKERFSAEFPKEGPSILRIQQVVRGDSAAYFCASSPRQGEKLFFGSGTQLSVL.

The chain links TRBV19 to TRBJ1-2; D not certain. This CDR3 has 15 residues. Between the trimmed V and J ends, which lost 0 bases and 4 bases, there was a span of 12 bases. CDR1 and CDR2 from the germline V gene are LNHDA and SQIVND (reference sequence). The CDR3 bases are TGTGCCAGTAGTATAGATTCAAACAGAGTCTATGGCTACACCTTC. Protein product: CASSIDSNRVYGYTF.

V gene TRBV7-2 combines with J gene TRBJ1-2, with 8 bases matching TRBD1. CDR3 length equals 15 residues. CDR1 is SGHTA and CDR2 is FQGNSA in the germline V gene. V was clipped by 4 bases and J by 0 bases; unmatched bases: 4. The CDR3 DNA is TGTGCCAGCAGCTCCGACAGGGGCCCTAACTATGGCTACACCTTC. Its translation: CASSSDRGPNYGYTF.

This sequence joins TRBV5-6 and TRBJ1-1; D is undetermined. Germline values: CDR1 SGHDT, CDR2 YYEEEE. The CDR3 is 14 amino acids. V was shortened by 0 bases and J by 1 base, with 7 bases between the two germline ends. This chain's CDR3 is CASSLGHPNTEAFF. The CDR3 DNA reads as TGTGCCAGCAGCTTGGGACATCCGAACACTGAAGCTTTCTTT.

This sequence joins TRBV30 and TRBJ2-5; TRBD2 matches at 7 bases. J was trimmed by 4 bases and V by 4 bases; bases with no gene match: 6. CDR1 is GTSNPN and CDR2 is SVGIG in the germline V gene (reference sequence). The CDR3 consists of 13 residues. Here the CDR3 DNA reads TGTGCCTGGAAGGGACTAAAGCGAGAGACCCAGTACTTC. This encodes CAWKGLKRETQYF.

CDR3 residues: CASSPFQQGGEEQYF. Here the CDR3 DNA reads TGTGCCAGCAGCCCTTTCCAACAGGGGGGAGAGGAGCAGTACTTC. The V call is TRBV5-5, the J call TRBJ2-7; TRBD1 aligns across 8 bases. The CDR3 covers 15 residues. Per germline, CDR1 SGHKS and CDR2 YYEKEE (reference sequence). V trimming: 4 bases; J trimming: 7 bases; junction bases outside the gene matches: 13.

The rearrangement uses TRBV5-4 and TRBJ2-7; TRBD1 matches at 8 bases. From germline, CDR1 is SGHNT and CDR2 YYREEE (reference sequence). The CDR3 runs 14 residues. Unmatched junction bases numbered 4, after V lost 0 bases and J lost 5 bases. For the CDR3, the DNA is TGTGCCAGCAGCTTGGGCAGGGGGCCCGACGAGCAGTACTTC. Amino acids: CASSLGRGPDEQYF.

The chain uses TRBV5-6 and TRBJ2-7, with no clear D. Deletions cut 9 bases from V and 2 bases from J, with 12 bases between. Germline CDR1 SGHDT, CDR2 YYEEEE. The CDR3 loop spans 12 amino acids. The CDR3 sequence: CATLTEPYEQYF. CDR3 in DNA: TGTGCCACCCTGACTGAGCCCTACGAGCAGTACTTC.

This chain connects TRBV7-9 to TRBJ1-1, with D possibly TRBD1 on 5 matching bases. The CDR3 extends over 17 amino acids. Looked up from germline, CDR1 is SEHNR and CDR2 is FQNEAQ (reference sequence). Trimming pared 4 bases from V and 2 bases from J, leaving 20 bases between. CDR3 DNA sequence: TGTGCCAGCAGCTCGAAAACAGGAGTGGCCCTTAACACTGAAGCTTTCTTT. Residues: CASSSKTGVALNTEAFF.

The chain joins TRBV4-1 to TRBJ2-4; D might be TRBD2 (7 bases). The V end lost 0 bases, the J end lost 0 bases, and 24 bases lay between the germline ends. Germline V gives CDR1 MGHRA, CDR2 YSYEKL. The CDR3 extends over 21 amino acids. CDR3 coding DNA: TGCGCCAGCAGCCAAGACCCGAGTGGAAGGGGGGGGACCCTAGCCAAAAACATTCAGTACTTC. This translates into CASSQDPSGRGGTLAKNIQYF.

The DNA for the CDR3 is TGTGCCTGTAGGGGTTACACTGAAGCTTTCTTT. This codes for CACRGYTEAFF. The gene calls are TRBV30 and TRBJ1-1; tentative D call: TRBD1 (5 bases). CDR1 GTSNPN and CDR2 SVGIG come from the germline V gene (reference sequence). The CDR3 is 11 amino acids. The germline V and J ends were trimmed by 6 bases and 3 bases, with 8 bases remaining between them.

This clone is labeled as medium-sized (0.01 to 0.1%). CDR3 protein: CASSNGDRSSYEQYF. The DNA for the CDR3 is TGTGCCAGTAGTAACGGGGACAGAAGCTCCTACGAGCAGTACTTC. The rearrangement uses TRBV19 and TRBJ2-7, with TRBD1 identical over 7 bases. Germline-derived CDR1 and CDR2 are LNHDA and SQIVND (reference sequence). This CDR3 has 15 residues. V gave up 4 bases and J gave up 0 bases; unmatched junction bases: 6.